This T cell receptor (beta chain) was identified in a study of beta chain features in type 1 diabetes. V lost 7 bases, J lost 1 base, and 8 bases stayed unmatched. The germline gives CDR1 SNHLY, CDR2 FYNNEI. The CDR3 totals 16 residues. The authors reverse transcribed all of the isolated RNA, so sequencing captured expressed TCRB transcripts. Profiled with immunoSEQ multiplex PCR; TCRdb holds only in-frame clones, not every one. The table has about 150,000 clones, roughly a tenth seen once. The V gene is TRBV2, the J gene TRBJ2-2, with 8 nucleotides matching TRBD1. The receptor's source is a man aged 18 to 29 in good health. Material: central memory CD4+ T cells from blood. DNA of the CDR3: TGTGCCAGCAAGCCGTCAGGACAGGGGAACACCGGGGAGCTGTTTTTT. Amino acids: CASKPSGQGNTGELFF.